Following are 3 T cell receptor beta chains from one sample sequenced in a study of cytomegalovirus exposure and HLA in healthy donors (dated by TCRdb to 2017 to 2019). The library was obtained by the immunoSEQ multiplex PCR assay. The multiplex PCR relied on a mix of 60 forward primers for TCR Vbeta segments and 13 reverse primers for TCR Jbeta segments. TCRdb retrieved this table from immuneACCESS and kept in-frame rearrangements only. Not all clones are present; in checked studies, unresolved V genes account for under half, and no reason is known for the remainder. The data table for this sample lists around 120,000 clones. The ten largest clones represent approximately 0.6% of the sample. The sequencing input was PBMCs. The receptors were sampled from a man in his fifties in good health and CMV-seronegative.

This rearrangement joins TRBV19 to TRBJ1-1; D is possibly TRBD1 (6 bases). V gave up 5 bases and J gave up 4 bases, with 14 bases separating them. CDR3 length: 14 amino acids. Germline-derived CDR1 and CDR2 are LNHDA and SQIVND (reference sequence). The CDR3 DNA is TGTGCCAGTAGTCGGTACAGGGAGGGCACTGAAGCTTTCTTT. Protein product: CASSRYREGTEAFF.

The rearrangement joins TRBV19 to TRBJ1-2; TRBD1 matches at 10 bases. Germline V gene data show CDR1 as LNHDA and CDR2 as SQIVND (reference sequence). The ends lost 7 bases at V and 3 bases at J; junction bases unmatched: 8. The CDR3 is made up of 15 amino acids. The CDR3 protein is CASTQSTGGDYGYTF. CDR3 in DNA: TGTGCCAGTACCCAATCGACAGGGGGCGACTATGGCTACACCTTC.

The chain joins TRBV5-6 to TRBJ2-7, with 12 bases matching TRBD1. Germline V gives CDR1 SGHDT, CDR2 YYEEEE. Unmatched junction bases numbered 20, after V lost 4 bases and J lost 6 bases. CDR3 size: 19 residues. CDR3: CASSNRRRDRGLNTLEQYF. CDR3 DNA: TGTGCCAGCAGCAACCGCCGCCGGGACAGGGGGCTCAACACTCTCGAGCAGTACTTC.